A single sample gave rise to the 28 T cell receptor beta chains below, sequenced in a study of cytomegalovirus exposure and HLA in healthy donors. The primer mix had 60 Vbeta and 13 Jbeta primers. Repertoires were generated with immunoSEQ multiplex PCR, while TCRdb's copy carries only in-frame clones and drops some. This sample yields over 150,000 clones, of which roughly 74% are seen a single time; over 4% belongs to the top ten. The sample consisted of PBMCs. The source of these receptors is a male donor in good health and CMV-seronegative.

The rearrangement joins TRBV9 to TRBJ1-1; no clear D gene. The CDR3 runs to 15 residues. From germline, CDR1 is SGDLS and CDR2 YYNGEE. The germline V and J ends were trimmed by 0 bases and 0 bases, with 9 bases remaining between them. The CDR3: CASSVEAEMNTEAFF. As DNA, the CDR3 is TGTGCCAGCAGCGTAGAGGCGGAGATGAACACTGAAGCTTTCTTT. Drawing the rest from reference TRBV9 and TRBJ1-1, the complete variable domain is DSGVTQTPKHLITATGQRVTLRCSPRSGDLSVYWYQQSLDQGLQFLIQYYNGEERAKGNILERFSAQQFPDLHSELNLSSLELGDSALYFCASSVEAEMNTEAFFGQGTRLTVV.

This chain connects TRBV6-5 to TRBJ1-1; 8 bases fit TRBD1. V gave up 5 bases and J gave up 2 bases; unmatched junction bases: 4. The CDR3 length is 14 residues. Germline CDR1 is MNHEY and CDR2 is SVGAGI. CDR3: CASSGTGPNTEAFF. In DNA, the CDR3 is TGTGCCAGCAGTGGGACAGGCCCAAACACTGAAGCTTTCTTT.

V is TRBV4-2 and J is TRBJ2-1; 7 positions agree with TRBD2. Losses at the gene ends were 0 bases for V and 7 bases for J; bases not matched to a gene: 9. The germline gives CDR1 LGHNA, CDR2 YNFKEQ. This CDR3 has 16 residues. The CDR3 DNA reads as TGTGCCAGCAGCCAAGAAGCGGGGAGGGCTAGGAATGAGCAGTTCTTC. This codes for CASSQEAGRARNEQFF.

The chain links TRBV18 to TRBJ2-7; TRBD2 might be the D (6 bases). Germline lookup yields CDR1 KGHSH and CDR2 LQKENI. The V and J ends lost 3 bases and 4 bases respectively, with 19 bases between them. This CDR3 has 16 residues. The CDR3 sequence: CASSPGGAGRTYEQYF. In DNA, the CDR3 is TGTGCCAGCTCACCGGGGGGTGCAGGTCGGACTTACGAGCAGTACTTC.

V is TRBV6-6 and J is TRBJ1-1; D uncertain. This CDR3 is 13 amino acids long. Germline lookup yields CDR1 MNHNY and CDR2 SVGAGI (reference sequence). The V gene lost 0 bases and the J gene lost 9 bases, with 11 bases spanning the gap. The CDR3 here is CASSYSKSNKAFF. The CDR3 DNA reads as TGTGCCAGCAGTTACTCGAAATCTAATAAAGCTTTCTTT.

This clone was found once. The chain links TRBV2 to TRBJ2-1; D is unresolved. Germline-derived CDR1 and CDR2 are SNHLY and FYNNEI. This CDR3 has 11 residues. The V and J ends lost 7 bases and 10 bases respectively, with 11 bases between them. The CDR3 loop reads CASTKTEEQFF. In DNA form, the CDR3 reads TGTGCCAGCACCAAGACGGAGGAGCAGTTCTTC.

The gene calls are TRBV5-1 and TRBJ2-5, with TRBD1 identical over 7 bases. V lost 4 bases and J lost 2; bases outside the gene matches: 5. There are 14 residues in the CDR3. The germline gives CDR1 SGHRS, CDR2 YFSETQ. The CDR3 is CASSPGQTQETQYF. CDR3 DNA: TGCGCCAGCAGCCCGGGACAGACACAAGAGACCCAGTACTTC.

CDR3 sequence: CASSPMPAGGLVNEQFF. CDR3 DNA sequence: TGCGCCAGCAGCCCAATGCCCGCGGGAGGATTAGTCAATGAGCAGTTCTTC. The chain carries TRBV4-1 and TRBJ2-1; 8 bases map to TRBD2. This CDR3 spans 17 amino acids. Germline CDR1 MGHRA, CDR2 YSYEKL. V trimming: 4 bases; J trimming: 6 bases; junction bases outside the gene matches: 14.

The rearrangement links TRBV21-1 to TRBJ2-2; TRBD1 is the table's D call and was not checked against the DNA. TRBV21-1 is a known pseudogene. This CDR3 is 15 amino acids long. As DNA, the CDR3 is TGTGCCAGCAGCAGGAAACAGTCGAACACCGGGGAGCTGTTTTTT. Translation: CASSRKQSNTGELFF.

The chain couples TRBV7-9 to TRBJ1-4; weak D call: TRBD1 (6 bases). Per the germline V gene, CDR1 is SEHNR and CDR2 is FQNEAQ (reference sequence). The CDR3 sequence is 13 residues long. The V end lost 3 bases, the J end lost 13 bases, and 15 bases lay between the germline ends. CDR3: CASSFPRGGGLFF. DNA for the CDR3: TGTGCCAGCAGCTTCCCTCGGGGAGGGGGACTGTTTTTT.

The CDR3 loop reads CASSIGQGVYEQYF. DNA of the CDR3: TGTGCCAGCAGTATAGGCCAGGGGGTATACGAGCAGTACTTC. The chain has TRBV6-1 and TRBJ2-7; the match to TRBD1 covers 7 bases. This CDR3 has 14 residues. Trimming took 5 bases from V and 4 from J; bases not matched to a gene: 8. Germline V lookup: CDR1 MNHNS, CDR2 SASEGT.

The chain's CDR3 is CASRHRLYGYTF. The CDR3 nucleotides are TGTGCCAGTAGGCACCGACTTTATGGCTACACCTTC. This chain links TRBV19 with TRBJ1-2; D uncertain. This CDR3 has 12 amino acids. The V gene lost 6 bases and the J gene lost 5 bases, with 10 bases spanning the gap. Germline-derived CDR1 and CDR2 are LNHDA and SQIVND (reference sequence).

This chain links TRBV14 with TRBJ1-4; D is undetermined. CDR3 length: 17 residues. Trimming took 4 bases from V and 0 from J, leaving 15 bases between them. Germline values: CDR1 SGHDN, CDR2 FVKESK. The CDR3 bases are TGTGCCAGCAGCCGGTCAGATTGGGCACCAACTAATGAAAAACTGTTTTTT. It encodes CASSRSDWAPTNEKLFF.

Remarks on this clone: Other nucleotide sequences from this sample produce the same CDR3. The CDR3 spells CASSYSRTGGTGELFF. The DNA of the CDR3 is TGTGCCAGCAGTTACTCGAGGACAGGGGGAACCGGGGAGCTGTTTTTT. The chain recombines TRBV6-5 with TRBJ2-2; the match to TRBD1 covers 10 bases. J was trimmed by 5 bases and V by 0 bases; bases with no gene match: 3. This CDR3 contains 16 residues. Germline CDR1 reads MNHEY; CDR2 reads SVGAGI.

The chain couples TRBV12-5 to TRBJ2-3; 7 bases map to TRBD1. CDR3 length: 15 amino acids. V lost 10 bases, J lost 3 bases, and 13 bases stayed unmatched. In germline, CDR1 is LGHNT, CDR2 FRNRAP. The CDR3 DNA reads TGTGCTACGATTGAGGGGGCCGAGCTGACAGATACGCAGTATTTT. It specifies CATIEGAELTDTQYF.

This clone was counted a few times. The J gene is TRBJ2-2, the V gene TRBV9; TRBD2 matches 10 bases. The length of the CDR3 is 16 residues. The germline V gene encodes CDR1 SGDLS and CDR2 YYNGEE. V gave up 3 bases and J gave up 4 bases; unmatched junction bases: 6. CDR3 sequence reads: CASSARLAGGTGELFF. The CDR3 DNA reads as TGTGCCAGCAGCGCTCGACTAGCGGGCGGCACCGGGGAGCTGTTTTTT.

The chain employs TRBV7-2 and TRBJ2-2, with TRBD1 as a possible D gene (6 bases). Germline V gene sequence: CDR1 SGHTA, CDR2 FQGNSA. Trimming cost V 5 bases and J 5 bases, with 15 bases left between them. This CDR3 spans 15 amino acids. The CDR3 here is CASSPGVGVTGELFF. The CDR3 DNA sequence: TGTGCCAGCAGCCCAGGGGTGGGGGTTACCGGGGAGCTGTTTTTT.

J is TRBJ1-1 and V is TRBV7-2; D is ambiguous. Germline V gene sequence: CDR1 SGHTA, CDR2 FQGNSA. Between the trimmed V and J ends, which lost 4 bases and 4 bases, there was a span of 13 bases. The CDR3 is 14 amino acids. The CDR3 nucleotides are TGTGCCAGCAGCTCCCTCGTAGCGCGCACTGAAGCTTTCTTT. Amino acid sequence: CASSSLVARTEAFF. The full variable domain, with the rest looked up from reference TRBV7-2 and TRBJ1-1, is GAGVSQSPSNKVTEKGKDVELRCDPISGHTALYWYRQSLGQGLEFLIYFQGNSAPDKSGLPSDRFSAERTGGSVSTLTIQRTQQEDSAVYLCASSSLVARTEAFFGQGTRLTVV.

This chain connects TRBV5-1 to TRBJ2-7, with 10 bases identical to TRBD1. There are 17 residues in the CDR3. V lost 3 bases and J lost 6; bases outside the gene matches: 15. Germline CDR1 and CDR2: SGHRS and YFSETQ. The CDR3 here is CASSSLPKDRGLGEQYF. DNA for the CDR3: TGCGCCAGCAGCTCGCTCCCCAAAGACAGGGGGCTGGGCGAGCAGTACTTC.

The chain joins TRBV19 to TRBJ2-2; possible D gene TRBD2, 5 bases. The length of the CDR3 is 14 residues. V was shortened by 6 bases and J by 4 bases, with 12 bases between the two germline ends. Germline CDR1 and CDR2: LNHDA and SQIVND (reference sequence). CDR3 amino acids: CASRLGAATGELFF. The CDR3 DNA reads TGTGCCAGTAGGTTGGGAGCAGCCACCGGGGAGCTGTTTTTT.

In DNA form, the CDR3 reads TGTGCCAGCAGCCCAGACAGGGTTTTTTACAATGAGCAGTTCTTC. Encoded protein: CASSPDRVFYNEQFF. The rearrangement joins TRBV7-3 to TRBJ2-1, with 7 nucleotides matching TRBD1. Per the germline V gene, CDR1 is SGHTA and CDR2 is FQGTGA. This CDR3 has 15 amino acids. Unmatched junction bases numbered 8, after V lost 5 bases and J lost 4 bases.

The chain couples TRBV5-1 to TRBJ2-5; no definite D call. The CDR3 contains 14 residues. Trimming took 4 bases from V and 2 from J, leaving 12 bases between them. Germline assignment: CDR1 SGHRS and CDR2 YFSETQ. In nucleotides, the CDR3 is TGCGCCAGCAGCGGCCTGTGGCAGCAAGAGACCCAGTACTTC. Protein sequence: CASSGLWQQETQYF.

Note on this clone: A much more abundant neighbour one base away suggests this may be a read error. Additional DNA sequences in this sample encode the identical CDR3. The chain joins TRBV4-1 to TRBJ1-5; tentatively, D is TRBD1 (5 bases). Germline CDR1 and CDR2: MGHRA and YSYEKL. The CDR3 runs to 14 residues. The germline V and J ends were trimmed by 0 bases and 7 bases, with 10 bases remaining between them. CDR3 loop: CASSQEGEVQPQHF. In DNA form, the CDR3 reads TGCGCCAGCAGCCAAGAGGGGGAGGTGCAGCCCCAGCATTTT.

The V gene is TRBV9, the J gene TRBJ2-1; TRBD1 agrees at 7 bases. Germline-derived CDR1 and CDR2 are SGDLS and YYNGEE. The CDR3 contains 14 residues. Trimming took 0 bases from V and 5 from J; bases not matched to a gene: 2. The CDR3, as DNA: TGTGCCAGCAGCGTAGGGGACAGAAACAATGAGCAGTTCTTC. Translated, it gives CASSVGDRNNEQFF.

This sequence joins TRBV7-9 and TRBJ2-1, with TRBD1 as a possible D gene (5 bases). CDR1 is SEHNR, CDR2 FQNEAQ, per germline (reference sequence). V dropped 3 bases and J dropped 7 bases, with 7 bases sitting between them. The CDR3 extends over 12 amino acids. CDR3 in amino acids: CASSLSGNEQFF. DNA of the CDR3: TGTGCCAGCAGCTTGTCAGGGAATGAGCAGTTCTTC.

The rearrangement uses TRBV5-1 and TRBJ2-7, with D perhaps TRBD1 (5 bases). Trimming took off 3 bases at V and 4 bases at J, with 8 bases between the two ends. The germline V gene encodes CDR1 SGHRS and CDR2 YFSETQ. This CDR3 is 12 amino acids long. DNA for the CDR3: TGCGCCAGCAGCTCCCAGGGTTACGAGCAGTACTTC. It specifies CASSSQGYEQYF.

This rearrangement joins TRBV5-6 to TRBJ2-3, with 10 bases aligning to TRBD2. The trim removed 2 bases at V and 1 base at J, leaving 7 bases unmatched. The CDR3 spans 17 residues. Germline loops: CDR1 SGHDT, CDR2 YYEEEE. CDR3 sequence: CASSFWTSGRGTDTQYF. The CDR3 DNA reads TGTGCCAGCAGCTTCTGGACTAGCGGCAGGGGCACAGATACGCAGTATTTT.

The rearrangement uses TRBV30 and TRBJ2-3; 10 bases are a match to TRBD2. CDR1 is GTSNPN and CDR2 is SVGIG in the germline V gene (reference sequence). V lost 2 bases and J lost 2; bases outside the gene matches: 10. The CDR3 contains 17 residues. Here the CDR3 DNA reads TGTGCCTGGAGTTCAGCGGGAGGGCCCGGGCTCACAGATACGCAGTATTTT. Protein sequence: CAWSSAGGPGLTDTQYF.